These 4 T cell receptor beta chains were sequenced from one sample in a study of T cell repertoires in cytomegalovirus infection (dated by TCRdb to the late 2010s). These reads were obtained on an Illumina HiSeq 1500. Using fastp trimming at Q25 and MiXCR clonotype assembly, TCRdb reanalyzed the public sequencing data and kept in-frame beta chains. For every CDR3 protein sequence, its rows merge into one entry that carries the most common genes and DNA. The table for this sample lists hundreds of thousands of distinct CDR3 sequences; roughly a third of them were counted only once. About a sixth of the sample is held by the ten biggest clonotypes. This sample's treatment or condition label indicates: in vitro stimulation with specific CMV peptide epitopes to enrich CMV-specific T cells. What these receptors recognize is not known. This sample comprised cultured PBMCs, obtained from culture after CMV antigen stimulation. These receptors were collected from a human donor in good health (CMV status not recorded). Some clones in this sample may be carry-over from other donors' samples.

This clonotype has a handful of counts. The chain uses TRBV28 and TRBJ1-5, with D hard to call. Trimming stripped 3 bases from V and 1 base from J, with 10 bases between. This CDR3 contains 15 residues. Germline lookup yields CDR1 MDHEN and CDR2 SYDVKM. The CDR3 DNA is TGTGCCAGCAGTTTGCTGACTGAGAGCAATCAGCCCCAGCATTTT. Amino acid sequence: CASSLLTESNQPQHF.

This clonotype was seen a few times. The CDR3 region is CASSKWTGGTQETQYF. DNA of the CDR3: TGTGCCAGCAGCAAGTGGACAGGGGGCACGCAAGAGACCCAGTACTTC. The rearrangement links TRBV7-9 to TRBJ2-5; 11 bases fit TRBD1. Germline CDR1 SEHNR, CDR2 FQNEAQ (reference sequence). There are 16 residues in the CDR3. V lost 5 bases, J lost 2 bases, and 7 bases stayed unmatched.

V gene TRBV5-4 combines with J gene TRBJ2-3; no clear D gene. Germline V CDR1 and CDR2: SGHNT, YYREEE (reference sequence). V lost 4 bases and J 6 bases, leaving 6 bases between the germline ends. CDR3 size: 11 residues. CDR3 DNA: TGTGCCAGCAGCACGAAGGATACGCAGTATTTT. It translates to CASSTKDTQYF.

This clonotype has just one count. The J gene is TRBJ2-7, the V gene TRBV7-9; D might be TRBD1 (5 bases). Germline lookup yields CDR1 SEHNR and CDR2 FQNEAQ (reference sequence). V was clipped by 3 bases and J by 2 bases, with 8 bases between them. The CDR3 extends over 13 amino acids. CDR3 region: CASSFPGPYEQYV. The CDR3 DNA sequence: TGTGCCAGCAGCTTCCCAGGGCCCTACGAGCAGTACGTC.